This T cell receptor (beta chain) was captured by sequencing in a study of shared clonotypes between healthy human individuals. Findings and limits, study-wide: Estimated richness was generally greater in naive than memory subsets.

Methods used by the authors: Filtering differed, since immunoSEQ gave only junction sequences and no quality scores. Repertoires were generated with immunoSEQ multiplex PCR, while TCRdb's copy carries only in-frame clones and drops some. D and trimming were read from the DNA, whereas the V and J calls and clone size are those reported in that table. The repertoire holds about 110,000 clones, more than 65% seen once, with 24% in the top ten. There are 12 residues in the CDR3. Per the germline V gene, CDR1 is GTSNPN and CDR2 is SVGIG (reference sequence). V lost 2 bases to trimming and J lost 4 bases, with 6 bases between them. All the donors were Caucasian adults who lived in Nashville, Tennessee. This clone was found a few times. Its target is unknown.

The chain uses TRBV30 and TRBJ1-3; perhaps TRBD1 as D (5 bases). The TCR originated in a woman younger than 45 in good health. The specimen sequenced was memory CD8+ T cells sorted from blood. Noted subset: CD45RO+ cells pooled with CCR7-negative TemRA cells. This chain's CDR3 is CAWSKGGNTIYF. The CDR3 nucleotides are TGTGCCTGGAGTAAGGGGGGAAACACCATATATTTT. Supplemented by reference TRBV30 and TRBJ1-3, the full variable domain reads SQTIHQWPATLVQPVGSPLSLECTVEGTSNPNLYWYRQAAGRGLQLLFYSVGIGQISSEVPQNLSASRPQDRQFILSSKKLLLSDSGFYLCAWSKGGNTIYFGEGSWLTVV.